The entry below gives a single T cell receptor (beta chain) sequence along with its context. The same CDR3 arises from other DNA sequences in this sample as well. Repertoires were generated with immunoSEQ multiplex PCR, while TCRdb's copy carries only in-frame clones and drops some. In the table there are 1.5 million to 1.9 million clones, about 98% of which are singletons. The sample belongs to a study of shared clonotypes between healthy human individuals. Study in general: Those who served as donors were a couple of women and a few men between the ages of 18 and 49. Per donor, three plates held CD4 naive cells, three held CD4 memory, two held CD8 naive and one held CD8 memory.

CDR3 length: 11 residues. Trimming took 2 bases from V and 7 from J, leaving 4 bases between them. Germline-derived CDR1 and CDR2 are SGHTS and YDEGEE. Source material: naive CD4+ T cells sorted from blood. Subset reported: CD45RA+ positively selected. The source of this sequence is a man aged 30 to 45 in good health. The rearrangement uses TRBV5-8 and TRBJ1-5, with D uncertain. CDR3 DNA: TGTGCCAGCAGCTTCTCCCAGCCCCAGCATTTT. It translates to CASSFSQPQHF.